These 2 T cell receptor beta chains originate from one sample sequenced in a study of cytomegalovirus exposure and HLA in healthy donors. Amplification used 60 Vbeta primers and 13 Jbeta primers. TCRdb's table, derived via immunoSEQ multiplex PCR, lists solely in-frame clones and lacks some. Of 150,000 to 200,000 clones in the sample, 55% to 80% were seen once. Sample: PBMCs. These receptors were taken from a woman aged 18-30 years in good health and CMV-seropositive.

The DNA of the CDR3 is TGTGCCAGCAGTTATGAGGTGGACTATGGCTACACCTTC. It codes for CASSYEVDYGYTF. This chain links TRBV6-5 with TRBJ1-2, with D hard to call. Germline V CDR1 and CDR2: MNHEY, SVGAGI. The V end was cut by 3 bases, the J end by 3 bases, with 8 bases between. The CDR3 is 13 residues long.

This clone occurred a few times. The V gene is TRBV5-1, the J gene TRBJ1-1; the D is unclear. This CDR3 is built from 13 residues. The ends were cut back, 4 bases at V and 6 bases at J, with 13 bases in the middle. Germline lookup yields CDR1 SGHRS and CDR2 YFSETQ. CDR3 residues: CASSPSSSAEAFF. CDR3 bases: TGCGCCAGCAGCCCGTCCTCCAGCGCTGAAGCTTTCTTT.